This T cell receptor beta chain was sequenced in a study of identical twins. Study-wide results and caveats: Potential partial confounding of zero-insertion analyses by invariant MAIT and iNKT cells was noted. The same donors were not followed; conclusions instead depended on cross-sectional statistical analysis.

The length of the CDR3 is 13 residues. From germline, CDR1 is MNHNY and CDR2 SVGAGI (reference sequence). V dropped 6 bases and J dropped 5 bases, with 14 bases sitting between them. This clonotype came up once. Its antigen is unidentified. TCRdb analysed the 5' RACE reads with MiXCR anew, one entry per CDR3 protein. The table has 500,000 to 550,000 distinct CDR3 sequences, approximately 22% seen once; the top ten hold under 0.95%. This sample also belongs to another study, concerning T cells expressing NK-cell markers. Turning to that study: Investigators obtained TCR beta repertoires from sorted CD3+CD56+NKG2C+, CD3+CD56+NKG2C- and CD3+CD56-NKG2C+ T cells. The same clonotypes also predominated in the CD3+CD56-NKG2C+ fraction of four donors.

The source is a woman in her late teens or twenties in good health. Sequenced: CD4+ T cells sorted from blood. The V call is TRBV6-6, the J call TRBJ2-7; D might be TRBD2 (6 bases). CDR3: CASRRLEGHEQYF. CDR3 coding DNA: TGTGCCAGCAGGAGACTAGAGGGCCACGAGCAGTACTTC.